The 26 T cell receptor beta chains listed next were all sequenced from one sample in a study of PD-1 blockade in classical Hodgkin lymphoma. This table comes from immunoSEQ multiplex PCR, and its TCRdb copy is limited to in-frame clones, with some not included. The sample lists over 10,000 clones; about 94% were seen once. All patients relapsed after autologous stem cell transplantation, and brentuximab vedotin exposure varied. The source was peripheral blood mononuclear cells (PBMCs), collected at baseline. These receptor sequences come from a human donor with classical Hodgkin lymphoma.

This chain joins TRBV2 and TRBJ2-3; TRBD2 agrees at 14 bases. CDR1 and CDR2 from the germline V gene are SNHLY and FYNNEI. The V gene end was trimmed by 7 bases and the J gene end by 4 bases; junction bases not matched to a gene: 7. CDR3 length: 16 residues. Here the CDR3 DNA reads TGTGCCAGCACCCTGACTAGCGGGAGGGTCTCAGATACGCAGTATTTT. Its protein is CASTLTSGRVSDTQYF.

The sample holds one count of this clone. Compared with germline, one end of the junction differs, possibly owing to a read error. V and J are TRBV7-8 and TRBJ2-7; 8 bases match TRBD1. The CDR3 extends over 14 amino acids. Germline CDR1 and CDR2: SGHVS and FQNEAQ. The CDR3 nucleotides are TGTGCCAGCAGCCCAGGACAGGGCTCCAACGAGCAGTACTTC. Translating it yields CASSPGQGSNEQYF.

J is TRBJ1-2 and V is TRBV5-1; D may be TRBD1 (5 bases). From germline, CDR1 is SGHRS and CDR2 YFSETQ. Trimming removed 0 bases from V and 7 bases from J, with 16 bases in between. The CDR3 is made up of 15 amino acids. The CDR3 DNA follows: TGCGCCAGCAGCTTGGAGGGGAATCCGGGGTCTGGCTACACCTTC. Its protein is CASSLEGNPGSGYTF.

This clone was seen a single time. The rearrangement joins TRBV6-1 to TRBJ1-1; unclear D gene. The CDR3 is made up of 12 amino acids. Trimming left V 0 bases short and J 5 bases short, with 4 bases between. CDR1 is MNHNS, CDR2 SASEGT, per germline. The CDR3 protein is CASSEAWTEAFF. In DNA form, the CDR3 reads TGTGCCAGCAGTGAAGCGTGGACTGAAGCTTTCTTT.

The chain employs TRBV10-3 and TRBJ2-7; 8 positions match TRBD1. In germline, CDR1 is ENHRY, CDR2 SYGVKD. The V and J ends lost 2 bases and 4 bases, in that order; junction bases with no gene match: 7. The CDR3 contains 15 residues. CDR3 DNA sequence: TGTGCCATCAGTGAGGGTTTGCAGGGGGCTTACGAGCAGTACTTC. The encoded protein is CAISEGLQGAYEQYF.

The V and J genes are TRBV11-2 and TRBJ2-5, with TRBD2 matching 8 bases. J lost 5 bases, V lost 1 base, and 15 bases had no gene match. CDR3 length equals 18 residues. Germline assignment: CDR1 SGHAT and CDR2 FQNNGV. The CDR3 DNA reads TGTGCCAGCAGCTTAGGCAGATCCGGGACTAGGAGTTCGGAGACCCAGTACTTC. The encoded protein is CASSLGRSGTRSSETQYF.

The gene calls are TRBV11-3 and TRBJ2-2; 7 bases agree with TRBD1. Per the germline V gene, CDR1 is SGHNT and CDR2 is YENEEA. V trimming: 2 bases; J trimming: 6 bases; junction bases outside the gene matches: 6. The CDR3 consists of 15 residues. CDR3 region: CASSLWKGAAGELFF. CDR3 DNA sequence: TGTGCCAGCAGCTTATGGAAGGGGGCGGCCGGGGAGCTGTTTTTT. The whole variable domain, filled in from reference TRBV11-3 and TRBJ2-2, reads EAGVVQSPRYKIIEKKQPVAFWCNPISGHNTLYWYLQNLGQGPELLIRYENEEAVDDSQLPKDRFSAERLKGVDSTLKIQPAELGDSAVYLCASSLWKGAAGELFFGEGSRLTVL.

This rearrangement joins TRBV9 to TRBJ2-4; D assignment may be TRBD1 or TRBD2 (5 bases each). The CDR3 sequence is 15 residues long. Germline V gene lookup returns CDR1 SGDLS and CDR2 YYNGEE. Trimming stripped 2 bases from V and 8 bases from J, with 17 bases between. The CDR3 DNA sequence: TGTGCCAGCAGCGTTTCCGGGACCACGCGCGACATTCAGTACTTC. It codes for CASSVSGTTRDIQYF. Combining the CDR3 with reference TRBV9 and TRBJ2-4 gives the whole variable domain DSGVTQTPKHLITATGQRVTLRCSPRSGDLSVYWYQQSLDQGLQFLIQYYNGEERAKGNILERFSAQQFPDLHSELNLSSLELGDSALYFCASSVSGTTRDIQYFGAGTRLSVL.

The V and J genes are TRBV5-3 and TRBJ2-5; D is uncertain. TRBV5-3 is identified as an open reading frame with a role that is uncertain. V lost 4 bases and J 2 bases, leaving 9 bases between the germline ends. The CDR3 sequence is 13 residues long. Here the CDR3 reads CARSPGLQETQYF. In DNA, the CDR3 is TGTGCCAGAAGCCCCGGCCTGCAAGAGACCCAGTACTTC.

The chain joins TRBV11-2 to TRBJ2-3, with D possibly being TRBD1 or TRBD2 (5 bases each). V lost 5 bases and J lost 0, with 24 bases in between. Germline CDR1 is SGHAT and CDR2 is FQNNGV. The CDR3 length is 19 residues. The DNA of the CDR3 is TGTGCCAGCAGCCCCCCGGGACCCTCTCCGCCCCCGAGCACAGATACGCAGTATTTT. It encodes CASSPPGPSPPPSTDTQYF. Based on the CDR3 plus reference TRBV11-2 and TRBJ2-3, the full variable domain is EAGVAQSPRYKIIEKRQSVAFWCNPISGHATLYWYQQILGQGPKLLIQFQNNGVVDDSQLPKDRFSAERLKGVDSTLKIQPAKLEDSAVYLCASSPPGPSPPPSTDTQYFGPGTRLTVL.

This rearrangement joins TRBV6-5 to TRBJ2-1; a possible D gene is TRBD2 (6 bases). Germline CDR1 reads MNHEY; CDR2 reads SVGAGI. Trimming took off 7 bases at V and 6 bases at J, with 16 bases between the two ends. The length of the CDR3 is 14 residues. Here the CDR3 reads CASTRSGLGNEQFF. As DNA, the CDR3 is TGTGCCAGCACTCGGTCGGGACTTGGCAATGAGCAGTTCTTC.

For the CDR3, the DNA is TGCGCCAGCAGCCAACCCTGGACCATGAACACTGAAGCTTTCTTT. Protein sequence: CASSQPWTMNTEAFF. The J gene is TRBJ1-1, the V gene TRBV4-1; D is unresolved. Germline CDR1 is MGHRA and CDR2 is YSYEKL. This CDR3 comprises 15 residues. The V end was cut by 2 bases, the J end by 0 bases, with 10 bases between.

For the CDR3, the DNA is TGTGCCAGCAGCTTAAGCCAGGGGGGGGACGAGCAGTACTTC. This codes for CASSLSQGGDEQYF. The chain employs TRBV7-2 and TRBJ2-7, with D perhaps TRBD1 or TRBD2 (7 bases each). The CDR3 runs 14 residues. V was pared by 2 bases and J by 5 bases, with 13 bases between. The germline V gene has CDR1 SGHTA and CDR2 FQGNSA.

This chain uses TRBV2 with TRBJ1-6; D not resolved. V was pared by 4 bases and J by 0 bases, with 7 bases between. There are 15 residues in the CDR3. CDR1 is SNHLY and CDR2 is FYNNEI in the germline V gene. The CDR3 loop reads CASSAESSYNSPLHF. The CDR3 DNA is TGTGCCAGCAGTGCGGAAAGCTCCTATAATTCACCCCTCCACTTT.

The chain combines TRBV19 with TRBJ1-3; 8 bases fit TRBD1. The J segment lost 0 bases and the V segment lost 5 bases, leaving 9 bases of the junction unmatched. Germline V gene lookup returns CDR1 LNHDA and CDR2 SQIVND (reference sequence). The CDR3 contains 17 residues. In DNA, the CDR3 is TGTGCCAGTAGTTCAGGACAGGGAGTCCGCTCTGGAAACACCATATATTTT. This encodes CASSSGQGVRSGNTIYF.

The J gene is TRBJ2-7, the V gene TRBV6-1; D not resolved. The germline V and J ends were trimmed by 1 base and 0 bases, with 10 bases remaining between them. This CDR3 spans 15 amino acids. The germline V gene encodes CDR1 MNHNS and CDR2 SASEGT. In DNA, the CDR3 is TGTGCCAGCAGTGAAGGGGATTTAAGCTCCTACGAGCAGTACTTC. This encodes CASSEGDLSSYEQYF.

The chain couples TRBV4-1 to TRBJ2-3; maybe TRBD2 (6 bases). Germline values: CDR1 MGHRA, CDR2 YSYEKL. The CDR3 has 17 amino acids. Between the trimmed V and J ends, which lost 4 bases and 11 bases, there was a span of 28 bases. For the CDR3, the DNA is TGCGCCAGCAGCCGCCACAGCATCGGGAGAGGACTCGGTGGGCAGTATTTT. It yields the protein CASSRHSIGRGLGGQYF.

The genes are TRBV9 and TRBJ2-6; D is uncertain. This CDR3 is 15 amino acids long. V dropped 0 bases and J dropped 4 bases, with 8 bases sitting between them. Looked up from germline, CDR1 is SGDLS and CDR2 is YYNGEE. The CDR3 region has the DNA TGTGCCAGCAGCGTAGCAGGCCCAGGGGCCAACGTCCTGACTTTC. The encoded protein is CASSVAGPGANVLTF. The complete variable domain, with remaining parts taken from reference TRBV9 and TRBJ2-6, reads DSGVTQTPKHLITATGQRVTLRCSPRSGDLSVYWYQQSLDQGLQFLIQYYNGEERAKGNILERFSAQQFPDLHSELNLSSLELGDSALYFCASSVAGPGANVLTFGAGSRLTVL.

The chain's CDR3 is CAPRSSLGPPYEQYF. DNA of the CDR3: TGCGCCCCCAGGAGCAGCCTGGGACCCCCCTACGAGCAGTACTTC. The chain has TRBV5-1 and TRBJ2-7; either TRBD1 or TRBD2 may supply D (5 bases each). Per germline, CDR1 SGHRS and CDR2 YFSETQ. Trimming shortened V by 10 bases and J by 2 bases, and 22 bases separated the two germline ends. CDR3 length: 15 residues.

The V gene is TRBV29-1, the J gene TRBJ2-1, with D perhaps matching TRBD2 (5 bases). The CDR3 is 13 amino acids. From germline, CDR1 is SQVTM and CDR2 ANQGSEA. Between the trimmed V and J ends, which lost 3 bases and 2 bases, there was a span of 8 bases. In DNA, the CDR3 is TGCAGCGTTGACCGGGGAGCCTACAATGAGCAGTTCTTC. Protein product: CSVDRGAYNEQFF.

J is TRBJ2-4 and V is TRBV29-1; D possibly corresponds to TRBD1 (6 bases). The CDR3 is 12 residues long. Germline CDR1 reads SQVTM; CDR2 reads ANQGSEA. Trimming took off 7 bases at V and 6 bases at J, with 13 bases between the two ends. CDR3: CSATGQRNIQYF. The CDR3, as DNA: TGCAGCGCCACGGGACAACGAAACATTCAGTACTTC.

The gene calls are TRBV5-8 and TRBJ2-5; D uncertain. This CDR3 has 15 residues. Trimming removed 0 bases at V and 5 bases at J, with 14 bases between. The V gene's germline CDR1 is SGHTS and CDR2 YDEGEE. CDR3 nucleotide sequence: TGTGCCAGCAGCTTGGAAGGCTCGAAGTTGGAGACCCAGTACTTC. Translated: CASSLEGSKLETQYF. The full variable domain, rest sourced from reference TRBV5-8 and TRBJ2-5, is EAGVTQSPTHLIKTRGQQATLRCSPISGHTSVYWYQQALGLGLQFLLWYDEGEERNRGNFPPRFSGRQFPNYSSELNVNALELEDSALYLCASSLEGSKLETQYFGPGTRLLVL.

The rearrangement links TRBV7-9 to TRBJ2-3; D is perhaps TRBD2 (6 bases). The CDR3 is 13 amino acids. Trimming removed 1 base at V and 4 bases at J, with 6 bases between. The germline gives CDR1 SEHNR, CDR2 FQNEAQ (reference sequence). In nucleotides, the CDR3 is TGTGCCAGCAGCTTAGGGGAGGCAGATACGCAGTATTTT. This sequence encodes CASSLGEADTQYF. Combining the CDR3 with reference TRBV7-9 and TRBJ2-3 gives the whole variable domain DTGVSQNPRHKITKRGQNVTFRCDPISEHNRLYWYRQTLGQGPEFLTYFQNEAQLEKSRLLSDRFSAERPKGSFSTLEIQRTEQGDSAMYLCASSLGEADTQYFGPGTRLTVL.

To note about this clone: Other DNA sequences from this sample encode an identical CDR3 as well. This CDR3 reads CASSPVGGSYNEQFF. CDR3 sequence (DNA): TGCGCCAGCAGCCCGGTGGGGGGCTCCTACAATGAGCAGTTCTTC. The chain is built from TRBV4-1 and TRBJ2-1; maybe TRBD2 (6 bases). The CDR3 contains 15 residues. The V gene lost 4 bases and the J gene lost 0 bases, with 10 bases spanning the gap. The germline CDR1 and CDR2 sequences are MGHRA and YSYEKL.

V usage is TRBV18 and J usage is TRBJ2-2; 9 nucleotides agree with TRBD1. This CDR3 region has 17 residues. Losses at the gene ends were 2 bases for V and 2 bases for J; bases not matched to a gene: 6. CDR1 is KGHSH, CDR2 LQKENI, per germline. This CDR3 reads CASSPNRGRINTGELFF. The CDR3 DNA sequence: TGTGCCAGCTCACCAAACAGGGGGCGAATTAACACCGGGGAGCTGTTTTTT.

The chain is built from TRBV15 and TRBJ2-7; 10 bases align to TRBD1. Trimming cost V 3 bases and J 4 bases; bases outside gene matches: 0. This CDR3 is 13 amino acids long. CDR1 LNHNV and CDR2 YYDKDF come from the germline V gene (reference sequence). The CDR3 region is CATSRDRGYEQYF. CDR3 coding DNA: TGTGCCACCAGCAGGGACAGGGGGTACGAGCAGTACTTC. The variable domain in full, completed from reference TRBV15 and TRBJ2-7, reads DAMVIQNPRYQVTQFGKPVTLSCSQTLNHNVMYWYQQKSSQAPKLLFHYYDKDFNNEADTPDNFQSRRPNTSFCFLDIRSPGLGDTAMYLCATSRDRGYEQYFGPGTRLTVT.